The sample holds many counts of the clone carrying this T cell receptor beta chain. Its specificity is unknown. The data were obtained in a study of CD8+CD57+ T cells in acquired aplastic anemia. On the study more broadly: Sorted CD4+ and CD8+ cells yielded roughly 3.1 ug of DNA on average.

Findings of the study overall: Between the patient and control groups, CD8+ Simpson's diversity did not differ significantly. Both patients and controls carried the same twenty-nine CD8+ CDR3 sequences.

Patients selected for sequencing had displayed CD8+CD57+ cell expansion by flow cytometry. Every one of the patients had aplastic anemia (severe, acquired). Using genomic DNA as the template, TCR beta VDJ and CDR3 profiling was carried out. TCRdb re-analysed the reads in MiXCR, keeping a single row per CDR3 protein. Of about 290,000 distinct CDR3 sequences detected, approximately 57% appear once; the ten largest clones hold around 1.3%. The CDR3 covers 16 residues. Between the trimmed V and J ends, which lost 0 bases and 0 bases, there was a span of 6 bases. CDR1 and CDR2 (germline): PRHDT, FYEKMQ (reference sequence).

This receptor was taken from a human donor with aplastic anemia. The chain uses TRBV13 and TRBJ2-6; possibly TRBD2 for D (5 bases). Sequenced input: sorted CD4+, CD8+, or CD8+CD57+ T cells (not recorded which) from PBMCs. The CDR3 bases are TGTGCCAGCAGCTTAGGGCGGGCCTCTGGGGCCAACGTCCTGACTTTC. Protein product: CASSLGRASGANVLTF.